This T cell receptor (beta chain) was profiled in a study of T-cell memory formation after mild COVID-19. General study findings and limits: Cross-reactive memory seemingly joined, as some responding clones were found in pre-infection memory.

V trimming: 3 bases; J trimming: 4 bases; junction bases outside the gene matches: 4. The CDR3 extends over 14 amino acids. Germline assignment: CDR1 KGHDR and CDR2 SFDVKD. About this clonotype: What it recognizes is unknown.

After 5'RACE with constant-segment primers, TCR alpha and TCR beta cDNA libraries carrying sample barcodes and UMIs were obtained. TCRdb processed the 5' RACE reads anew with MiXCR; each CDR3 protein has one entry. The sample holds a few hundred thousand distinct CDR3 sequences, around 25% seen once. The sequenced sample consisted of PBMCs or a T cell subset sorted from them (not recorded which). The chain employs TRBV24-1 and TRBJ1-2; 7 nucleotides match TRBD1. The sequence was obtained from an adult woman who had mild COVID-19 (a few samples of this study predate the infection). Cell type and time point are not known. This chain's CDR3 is CATSDDGQVYGYTF. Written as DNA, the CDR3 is TGTGCCACCAGTGATGACGGACAGGTCTATGGCTACACCTTC.